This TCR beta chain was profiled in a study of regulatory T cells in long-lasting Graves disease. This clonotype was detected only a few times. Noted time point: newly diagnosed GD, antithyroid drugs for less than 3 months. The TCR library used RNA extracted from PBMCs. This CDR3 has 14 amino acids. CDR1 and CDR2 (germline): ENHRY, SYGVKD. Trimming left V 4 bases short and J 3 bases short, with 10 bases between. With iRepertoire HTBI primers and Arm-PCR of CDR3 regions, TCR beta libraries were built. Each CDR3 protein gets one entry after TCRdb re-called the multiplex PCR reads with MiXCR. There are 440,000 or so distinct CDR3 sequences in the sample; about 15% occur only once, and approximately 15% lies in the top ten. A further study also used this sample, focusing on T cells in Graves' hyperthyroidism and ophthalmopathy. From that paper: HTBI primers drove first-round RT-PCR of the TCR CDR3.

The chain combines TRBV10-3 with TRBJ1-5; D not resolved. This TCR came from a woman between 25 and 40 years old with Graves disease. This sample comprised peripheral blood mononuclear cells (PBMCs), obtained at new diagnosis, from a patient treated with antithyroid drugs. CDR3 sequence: CAISGGEYNQPQHF. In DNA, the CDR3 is TGTGCCATCAGTGGCGGGGAGTACAATCAGCCCCAGCATTTT.